This TCR beta chain derives from a study of blood T cell repertoires in COVID-19. Study as a whole: Spain, Italy and the United States supplied samples that represented acute and convalescent COVID-19. In each case, the material was cDNA or gDNA derived from T cells, B-cell-depleted T cells, or PBMCs.

The protocol was immunoSEQ multiplex PCR, while the TCRdb copy is restricted to in-frame clones and leaves out a portion. The table has some 250,000 clones, 70% to 85% seen once; the top ten hold 15%. This CDR3 is built from 14 residues. The V and J ends lost 3 bases and 3 bases respectively, with 10 bases between them. Per the germline V gene, CDR1 is SGHDT and CDR2 is YYEEEE. Material: PBMCs or T cells enriched from blood (not recorded which). The origin of this receptor is a man aged 35 to 55 who had recovered from COVID-19. The V call is TRBV5-6, the J call TRBJ2-4; possibly TRBD2 for D (6 bases). The CDR3 DNA reads as TGTGCCAGCAGCTCGCTGGGAGGCAAAAACATTCAGTACTTC. Its translation is CASSSLGGKNIQYF.